This T cell receptor (beta chain) emerged from a study of beta chain features in type 1 diabetes. General study findings and limits: Among patients with Type 1 diabetes, TCRB CDR3s were moderately but significantly shorter in every one of the four CD4+ subsets.

All of the isolated RNA was reverse transcribed, so expressed TCRB transcripts were sequenced. The method was immunoSEQ multiplex PCR; TCRdb's version includes in-frame clones alone and lacks a portion of them. Seen here are roughly 220,000 clones, 16% observed once, and the top ten hold about 0.08%. CDR1 and CDR2 (germline): ENHRY, SYGVKD. This CDR3 contains 14 residues. V gave up 6 bases and J gave up 0 bases, with 11 bases separating them. This clone turned up a few times. The antigen remains undetermined. This chain links TRBV10-3 with TRBJ1-1, with D hard to call. The sequenced sample consisted of naive CD4+ T cells from blood. This clonotype was sampled from a man under 40 with type 1 diabetes. CDR3 nucleotide sequence: TGTGCCATCAGCACTCAGGCTTTGAACACTGAAGCTTTCTTT. Protein: CAISTQALNTEAFF.